This paragraph covers one T cell receptor (beta chain) sequence. Here immunoSEQ multiplex PCR was the method, and the copy in TCRdb shows in-frame clones only, minus some. The profile shows about 140,000 clones, about 87% of them singletons. This sample is drawn from a study of blood T cell repertoires in COVID-19. Background on the study: COVID-19 samples, acute and convalescent, were from the United States, Italy and Spain. From T cells, B-cell-depleted T cells, or PBMCs came the material, which was cDNA or gDNA.

Germline V CDR1 and CDR2: MGHRA, YSYEKL. Trimming cost V 0 bases and J 5 bases; bases outside gene matches: 8. There are 16 residues in the CDR3. This receptor was obtained from a human donor in a cohort sampled during active COVID-19. Input material: peripheral blood. The J gene is TRBJ2-5, the V gene TRBV4-1, with 8 bases fitting TRBD2. CDR3 residues: CASSQEGTGGLETQYF. The CDR3 coding sequence is TGCGCCAGCAGCCAAGAGGGAACGGGGGGGCTGGAGACCCAGTACTTC.